These 13 T cell receptor beta chains share one sample of origin, sequenced in a study of shared T cell receptors in the human thymus. The assay was immunoSEQ multiplex PCR, and TCRdb's table has in-frame clones only and misses some. In the table there are hundreds of thousands of clones, around 82% of which are singletons. This same sample was also part of a study on human thymus T cells.

Source material: thymocytes. These receptors were collected from a boy in the first two years of life with a congenital heart defect.

Only one count was recorded for this clone. The genes are TRBV28 and TRBJ2-1, with a tentative D call TRBD2 (6 bases). This CDR3 is built from 15 residues. Between the trimmed V and J ends, which lost 1 base and 7 bases, there was a span of 14 bases. Germline lookup yields CDR1 MDHEN and CDR2 SYDVKM. The CDR3 region has the DNA TGTGCCAGCAGTTTATCCCCTCTAGCGAAGAATGAGCAGTTCTTC. The encoded protein is CASSLSPLAKNEQFF.

This chain joins TRBV4-3 and TRBJ1-2; D unclear. V shed 4 bases and J shed 2 bases, with 14 bases lying between them. The CDR3 covers 15 residues. The germline V gene encodes CDR1 LGHNA and CDR2 YSLEER. The CDR3 loop is CASSPGGRRNYGYTF. The CDR3 DNA is TGCGCCAGCAGCCCCGGCGGGAGGAGAAACTATGGCTACACCTTC.

This rearrangement joins TRBV4-2 to TRBJ2-7; 7 nucleotides match TRBD2. Unmatched junction bases numbered 10, after V lost 4 bases and J lost 1 base. Germline CDR1 is LGHNA and CDR2 is YNFKEQ. The CDR3 covers 16 residues. The DNA for the CDR3 is TGTGCCAGCAGCCCGACACCTAGCGGCCGTTCCTACGAGCAGTACTTC. Translating it yields CASSPTPSGRSYEQYF.

The CDR3 loop reads CASTSGTGTDTQYF. DNA of the CDR3: TGTGCCAGCACTAGCGGGACTGGCACAGATACGCAGTATTTT. The chain is built from TRBV9 and TRBJ2-3; 9 bases align to TRBD2. The CDR3 is made up of 14 amino acids. V shed 6 bases and J 1 base; nucleotides not matched to a gene: 3. CDR1 SGDLS and CDR2 YYNGEE come from the germline V gene.

The V call is TRBV19, the J call TRBJ1-5; weak D call: TRBD1 (6 bases). The ends were cut back, 3 bases at V and 2 bases at J, with 11 bases in the middle. The CDR3 extends over 15 amino acids. Germline assignment: CDR1 LNHDA and CDR2 SQIVND (reference sequence). CDR3: CASSISGGGNQPQHF. DNA for the CDR3: TGTGCCAGTAGTATCTCGGGGGGCGGCAATCAGCCCCAGCATTTT.

V is TRBV19 and J is TRBJ2-7; 10 bases are shared with TRBD1. From germline, CDR1 is LNHDA and CDR2 SQIVND (reference sequence). The CDR3 covers 16 residues. J lost 4 bases, V lost 4 bases, and 10 bases had no gene match. In DNA, the CDR3 is TGTGCCAGTAGTACCCCCCGGACAGGGGGATATTACGAGCAGTACTTC. Encoded protein: CASSTPRTGGYYEQYF.

The table lists this clone with a count of one. The DNA of the CDR3 is TGCGCCAGCAGCCCTCGACTAGCGGGAGGTGAAGAGACCCAGTACTTC. Translated, it gives CASSPRLAGGEETQYF. The rearrangement uses TRBV4-1 and TRBJ2-5; TRBD2 aligns across 13 bases. This CDR3 has 16 amino acids. V was clipped by 4 bases and J by 3 bases; unmatched bases: 5. Germline V CDR1 and CDR2: MGHRA, YSYEKL.

This chain joins TRBV14 and TRBJ2-4; D remains ambiguous. Germline-derived CDR1 and CDR2 are SGHDN and FVKESK. Trimming shortened V by 4 bases and J by 0 bases, and 10 bases separated the two germline ends. This CDR3 is 15 amino acids long. CDR3 sequence (DNA): TGTGCCAGCAGCCGCCCTTCGAGAGCCAAAAACATTCAGTACTTC. It yields the protein CASSRPSRAKNIQYF. Using reference TRBV14 and TRBJ2-4 for the parts outside the CDR3, the full variable domain is EAGVTQFPSHSVIEKGQTVTLRCDPISGHDNLYWYRRVMGKEIKFLLHFVKESKQDESGMPNNRFLAERTGGTYSTLKVQPAELEDSGVYFCASSRPSRAKNIQYFGAGTRLSVL.

This chain uses TRBV4-2 with TRBJ2-3; the match to TRBD2 covers 7 bases. V trimming: 2 bases; J trimming: 0 bases; junction bases outside the gene matches: 5. This CDR3 is 16 amino acids long. Germline values: CDR1 LGHNA, CDR2 YNFKEQ. The CDR3 sequence: CASSQIRDYSTDTQYF. As DNA, the CDR3 is TGTGCCAGCAGCCAAATACGGGACTATAGCACAGATACGCAGTATTTT.

The rearrangement joins TRBV6-1 to TRBJ2-5, with 7 bases lining up with TRBD1. Germline V gene lookup returns CDR1 MNHNS and CDR2 SASEGT. The trim removed 6 bases at V and 1 base at J, leaving 2 bases unmatched. This CDR3 contains 13 residues. The CDR3 DNA is TGTGCCAGCAGCTGGACAGGCCAAGAGACCCAGTACTTC. Translating gives CASSWTGQETQYF.

CDR3 DNA sequence: TGTGCCAGCAGTTACATCTGGGCCTCCACAGATACGCAGTATTTT. This sequence encodes CASSYIWASTDTQYF. V is TRBV6-6 and J is TRBJ2-3; D is unresolved. The CDR3 runs to 15 residues. The germline V gene encodes CDR1 MNHNY and CDR2 SVGAGI (reference sequence). The V gene lost 2 bases and the J gene lost 2 bases, with 11 bases spanning the gap.

The chain carries TRBV29-1 and TRBJ2-2; TRBD2 agrees at 10 bases. The germline CDR1 and CDR2 sequences are SQVTM and ANQGSEA. Trimming took 0 bases from V and 5 from J; bases not matched to a gene: 9. The CDR3 covers 17 residues. In DNA, the CDR3 is TGCAGCGTTGAAGAAAGGCTAGCGGGAGAGTTAACCGGGGAGCTGTTTTTT. Translated: CSVEERLAGELTGELFF.

V and J are TRBV21-1 and TRBJ2-7; TRBD2, as called in the table, went unchecked against the DNA. TRBV21-1 is designated a pseudogene. The CDR3 runs 16 residues. As DNA, the CDR3 is TGTGCCAGCAGCAAAAGGGTGGGAGGGAACGACTACGAGCAGTACTTC. Translating it yields CASSKRVGGNDYEQYF.